These 26 T cell receptor beta chains came from one sample sequenced in a study of blood T cell repertoires in COVID-19 (dated by TCRdb to 2020 to 2022). The method was the immunoSEQ multiplex PCR assay. TCRdb's version of the immuneACCESS table is confined to in-frame rearrangements and falls short of the full clone set. An unresolved V gene accounts for under half of the shortfall where checked; the remainder is of unknown origin. Across this sample there are around 220,000 clones, with around 88% seen only once. Clones ranked in the top ten supply about 14% of the sample. Source material: PBMCs or T cells enriched from blood (not recorded which). These receptors were collected from a woman in her forties or fifties with acute COVID-19.

The genes are TRBV7-6 and TRBJ2-5; perhaps TRBD1 as D (5 bases). V lost 6 bases and J 5 bases, leaving 16 bases between the germline ends. Germline V gene data show CDR1 as SGHVS and CDR2 as FNYEAQ. The CDR3 length is 14 residues. DNA for the CDR3: TGTGCCAGCAGACGCAGGGTTGATGGGGAGACCCAGTACTTC. Protein product: CASRRRVDGETQYF.

The chain employs TRBV3-1 (or the pseudogene TRBV3-2) and TRBJ2-1; 12 nucleotides align to TRBD2. Germline V lookup: CDR1 LGHDT, CDR2 YNNKEL (reference sequence). V shed 4 bases and J 2 bases; nucleotides not matched to a gene: 3. The length of the CDR3 is 16 residues. In nucleotides, the CDR3 is TGTGCCAGCAGCCCTAGACTAGCGGGAGCCTACAATGAGCAGTTCTTC. Translated, it gives CASSPRLAGAYNEQFF.

The chain couples TRBV5-4 to TRBJ2-5, with TRBD1 as a possible D gene (5 bases). Between the trimmed V and J ends, which lost 1 base and 2 bases, there was a span of 6 bases. The length of the CDR3 is 13 residues. CDR1 is SGHNT, CDR2 YYREEE, per germline (reference sequence). DNA of the CDR3: TGTGCCAGCAGCTTGTCAGGGCAAGAGACCCAGTACTTC. Amino acids: CASSLSGQETQYF. The variable domain in full, with the rest retrieved from reference TRBV5-4 and TRBJ2-5, is ETGVTQSPTHLIKTRGQQVTLRCSSQSGHNTVSWYQQALGQGPQFIFQYYREEENGRGNFPPRFSGLQFPNYSSELNVNALELDDSALYLCASSLSGQETQYFGPGTRLLVL.

The chain is built from TRBV5-6 and TRBJ1-3; D is ambiguous. V was pared by 4 bases and J by 6 bases, with 5 bases between. Germline CDR1 and CDR2: SGHDT and YYEEEE. CDR3 length: 11 residues. The CDR3 reads CASSQLNTIYF. The DNA for the CDR3 is TGTGCCAGCAGCCAATTAAACACCATATATTTT.

The V gene is TRBV10-3, the J gene TRBJ2-5; 11 bases are a match to TRBD1. CDR1 is ENHRY, CDR2 SYGVKD, per germline. V shed 8 bases and J 2 bases; nucleotides not matched to a gene: 4. The CDR3 runs to 14 residues. As DNA, the CDR3 is TGTGCCATCGGAGGGACAGGGGGGCAAGAGACCCAGTACTTC. This sequence encodes CAIGGTGGQETQYF.

V and J are TRBV27 and TRBJ1-6; D may be TRBD1 (5 bases). Per germline, CDR1 MNHEY and CDR2 SMNVEV (reference sequence). Trimming removed 3 bases from V and 4 bases from J, with 13 bases in between. The CDR3 spans 16 residues. CDR3 in DNA: TGTGCCAGCAGTTTGGAAGGGGCGATGTATAATTCACCCCTCCACTTT. This gives the protein CASSLEGAMYNSPLHF.

The V call is TRBV6-2 or TRBV6-3, the J call TRBJ2-1; D tentatively fits TRBD1 or TRBD2 (5 bases each). V gave up 6 bases and J gave up 8 bases, with 14 bases separating them. The CDR3 runs 13 residues. Germline V gene sequence: CDR1 MNHEY, CDR2 SVGEGT. In nucleotides, the CDR3 is TGTGCCAGCAGCCCGGGGCAGATACATGAGCAGTTCTTC. Translation: CASSPGQIHEQFF.

V gene TRBV18 combines with J gene TRBJ1-1; 8 bases align to TRBD1. Germline trimming cut 6 bases from V and 1 base from J; bases unmatched to any gene: 4. The V gene's germline CDR1 is KGHSH and CDR2 LQKENI. CDR3 size: 14 residues. The chain's CDR3 is CASSPGGRNTEAFF. In DNA form, the CDR3 reads TGTGCCAGCTCCCCAGGGGGCCGGAACACTGAAGCTTTCTTT.

V usage is TRBV24-1 and J usage is TRBJ1-2; unclear D gene. Germline V CDR1 and CDR2: KGHDR, SFDVKD. The CDR3 runs to 13 residues. Trimming cost V 5 bases and J 3 bases, with 9 bases left between them. The CDR3 protein is CATSAPGYYGYTF. The CDR3 DNA follows: TGTGCCACCAGTGCGCCAGGCTACTATGGCTACACCTTC.

The chain uses TRBV2 and TRBJ1-1; a weak D match, TRBD1 (5 bases). CDR1 and CDR2 (germline): SNHLY, FYNNEI. The V gene lost 6 bases and the J gene lost 11 bases, with 19 bases spanning the gap. The CDR3 covers 13 residues. The CDR3 DNA sequence: TGTGCCAGCAGGGTTTCGGGGCCCGGGGGGGCTTTCTTT. Its protein is CASRVSGPGGAFF. Complete variable domain (other parts from reference TRBV2 and TRBJ1-1): EPEVTQTPSHQVTQMGQEVILRCVPISNHLYFYWYRQILGQKVEFLVSFYNNEISEKSEIFDDQFSVERPDGSNFTLKIRSTKLEDSAMYFCASRVSGPGGAFFGQGTRLTVV.

The J gene is TRBJ2-1, the V gene TRBV18, with 7 nucleotides matching TRBD1. Trimming took 3 bases from V and 8 from J; bases not matched to a gene: 10. The germline CDR1 and CDR2 sequences are KGHSH and LQKENI. This CDR3 is built from 15 residues. The CDR3 loop reads CASSPYPGTVYEQFF. The CDR3 bases are TGTGCCAGCTCACCCTATCCCGGGACAGTGTATGAGCAGTTCTTC.

The chain is built from TRBV7-8 and TRBJ1-2; a possible D gene is TRBD1 (5 bases). The CDR3 loop spans 15 amino acids. The germline V gene has CDR1 SGHVS and CDR2 FQNEAQ. The V end lost 1 base, the J end lost 2 bases, and 11 bases lay between the germline ends. CDR3 loop: CASSLGLGENYGYTF. CDR3 sequence (DNA): TGTGCCAGCAGCTTAGGGTTAGGGGAAAACTATGGCTACACCTTC. The entire variable domain, with the rest obtained from reference TRBV7-8 and TRBJ1-2, is as follows: GAGVSQSPRYKVAKRGQDVALRCDPISGHVSLFWYQQALGQGPEFLTYFQNEAQLDKSGLPSDRFFAERPEGSVSTLKIQRTQQEDSAVYLCASSLGLGENYGYTFGSGTRLTVV.

V is TRBV19 and J is TRBJ1-2; perhaps TRBD1 as D (5 bases). Trimming took 5 bases from V and 0 from J, leaving 13 bases between them. The CDR3 is 15 amino acids. Germline lookup yields CDR1 LNHDA and CDR2 SQIVND (reference sequence). The CDR3 DNA sequence: TGTGCCAGTAGTGACCAGGGAGGACCTAACTATGGCTACACCTTC. Its translation: CASSDQGGPNYGYTF.

The chain has TRBV4-1 and TRBJ1-3, with 9 bases aligning to TRBD1. The CDR3 runs 18 residues. J was trimmed by 0 bases and V by 1 base; bases with no gene match: 7. Germline values: CDR1 MGHRA, CDR2 YSYEKL. This chain's CDR3 is CASSQGLTGGLSGNTIYF. CDR3 DNA sequence: TGCGCCAGCAGCCAAGGTCTAACAGGGGGCCTCTCTGGAAACACCATATATTTT.

The J gene is TRBJ2-7, the V gene TRBV5-1, with 7 bases aligning to TRBD1. Germline CDR1 reads SGHRS; CDR2 reads YFSETQ. V gave up 4 bases and J gave up 2 bases; unmatched junction bases: 6. The CDR3 contains 14 residues. The CDR3 here is CASSNQGQTYEQYF. CDR3 DNA sequence: TGCGCCAGCAGCAACCAGGGACAGACCTACGAGCAGTACTTC.

The chain recombines TRBV6-5 with TRBJ2-7; 9 positions agree with TRBD1. J lost 0 bases, V lost 6 bases, and 3 bases had no gene match. Germline V gene data show CDR1 as MNHEY and CDR2 as SVGAGI. The CDR3 loop spans 14 amino acids. Here the CDR3 reads CASRDRGYSYEQYF. CDR3 coding DNA: TGTGCCAGCAGGGACAGGGGATACTCCTACGAGCAGTACTTC.

The V call is TRBV18, the J call TRBJ1-1, with D hard to call. The CDR3 length is 15 residues. Germline CDR1 is KGHSH and CDR2 is LQKENI. V dropped 6 bases and J dropped 4 bases, with 18 bases sitting between them. CDR3 residues: CASSSLTVPLTEAFF. In nucleotides, the CDR3 is TGTGCCAGCTCGAGCTTAACGGTCCCTCTCACTGAAGCTTTCTTT.

The chain carries TRBV29-1 and TRBJ1-5; TRBD1 might be the D (6 bases). CDR1 SQVTM and CDR2 ANQGSEA come from the germline V gene. With 4 bases removed from V and 3 bases from J, the gap between germline ends came to 10 bases. CDR3 size: 13 residues. CDR3 amino acids: CSVASGDNQPQHF. The DNA of the CDR3 is TGCAGCGTTGCCTCAGGGGACAATCAGCCCCAGCATTTT.

This clone was detected only a few times. V usage is TRBV7-2 and J usage is TRBJ2-7; no reliable D call. This CDR3 is 14 amino acids long. Germline lookup yields CDR1 SGHTA and CDR2 FQGNSA. V was trimmed by 0 bases and J by 0 bases, leaving 6 bases between them. This CDR3 reads CASSLARFSYEQYF. The CDR3, as DNA: TGTGCCAGCAGCTTAGCCAGATTCTCCTACGAGCAGTACTTC.

The V and J genes are TRBV7-9 and TRBJ2-1, with D perhaps TRBD2 (6 bases). Per the germline V gene, CDR1 is SEHNR and CDR2 is FQNEAQ (reference sequence). The CDR3 runs 19 residues. The V and J ends lost 5 bases and 0 bases respectively, with 23 bases between them. The CDR3 DNA sequence: TGTGCCAGCAGCCAATTTATTTCCGGGACTCGCAGCTCCTACAATGAGCAGTTCTTC. Translation: CASSQFISGTRSSYNEQFF. The full variable domain, completed using reference TRBV7-9 and TRBJ2-1, is DTGVSQNPRHKITKRGQNVTFRCDPISEHNRLYWYRQTLGQGPEFLTYFQNEAQLEKSRLLSDRFSAERPKGSFSTLEIQRTEQGDSAMYLCASSQFISGTRSSYNEQFFGPGTRLTVL.

This chain uses TRBV4-2 with TRBJ1-2; D perhaps matches TRBD1 (6 bases). The CDR3 covers 14 residues. V was trimmed by 4 bases and J by 4 bases, leaving 13 bases between them. Per the germline V gene, CDR1 is LGHNA and CDR2 is YNFKEQ. CDR3 in amino acids: CASSPGGAVYGYTF. CDR3 DNA sequence: TGTGCCAGCAGCCCGGGGGGGGCTGTCTATGGCTACACCTTC.

The chain has TRBV19 and TRBJ2-1, with 10 nucleotides matching TRBD1. Germline V CDR1 and CDR2: LNHDA, SQIVND (reference sequence). The CDR3 extends over 15 amino acids. V gave up 4 bases and J gave up 9 bases; unmatched junction bases: 9. The DNA for the CDR3 is TGTGCCAGTAGTAGCCCCGGACAGGGGGAAGGTGAGCAGTTCTTC. Its translation: CASSSPGQGEGEQFF.

This sequence joins TRBV4-1 and TRBJ2-3; 9 nucleotides line up with TRBD1. Germline CDR1 is MGHRA and CDR2 is YSYEKL. There are 14 residues in the CDR3. Losses at the gene ends were 4 bases for V and 5 bases for J; bases not matched to a gene: 4. The CDR3 loop is CASSLGQGVDTQYF. The CDR3 nucleotides read TGCGCCAGCAGCCTGGGACAGGGCGTAGATACGCAGTATTTT.

This clone was recorded once. The chain carries TRBV27 and TRBJ2-7, with TRBD2 matching over 12 bases. CDR1 and CDR2 from the germline V gene are MNHEY and SMNVEV (reference sequence). This CDR3 has 20 residues. V was pared by 5 bases and J by 3 bases, with 20 bases of the junction left unmatched. Written as DNA, the CDR3 is TGTGCCAGCAGTGGACGACAGAGGGCCATCGGACTAGCGGGGATCTACGAGCAGTACTTC. It specifies CASSGRQRAIGLAGIYEQYF.

A word on this clone: Other DNA sequences in the sample encode the same CDR3. The chain carries TRBV6-1 and TRBJ2-7, with 10 nucleotides matching TRBD2. Losses at the gene ends were 1 base for V and 3 bases for J; bases not matched to a gene: 3. Germline values: CDR1 MNHNS, CDR2 SASEGT. The CDR3 has 15 residues. The CDR3 nucleotides are TGTGCCAGCAGTGAAGGGACTAGCGGAAGCTACGAGCAGTACTTC. Translation: CASSEGTSGSYEQYF.

This clone was seen once. The genes are TRBV5-1 and TRBJ1-3; D is ambiguous. The CDR3 totals 15 residues. Looked up from germline, CDR1 is SGHRS and CDR2 is YFSETQ. Trimming shortened V by 1 base and J by 0 bases, and 8 bases separated the two germline ends. CDR3: CASSLSWSSGNTIYF. CDR3 coding DNA: TGCGCCAGCAGCTTGAGTTGGAGCTCTGGAAACACCATATATTTT.